This entry lists 19 T cell receptor beta chains sequenced from one sample in a study of shared clonotypes between healthy human individuals. Clones were read by immunoSEQ multiplex PCR, and TCRdb kept only the in-frame ones, dropping some. The data contain 110,000 or so clones, 65% to 75% of them singletons. Material: memory CD8+ T cells sorted from blood. Subset specified: CD45RO+ cells pooled with CCR7-negative TemRA cells. These receptors were obtained from a woman in her 30s in good health.

This chain connects TRBV5-1 to TRBJ2-7; D unclear. V shed 2 bases and J shed 0 bases, with 9 bases lying between them. This CDR3 has 14 residues. The germline gives CDR1 SGHRS, CDR2 YFSETQ. The CDR3 sequence: CASSLGVNSYEQYF. The CDR3 DNA follows: TGCGCCAGCAGCTTAGGTGTTAACTCCTACGAGCAGTACTTC.

The rearrangement joins TRBV27 to TRBJ2-3, with 7 nucleotides matching TRBD1. The CDR3 spans 17 residues. V shed 4 bases and J 1 base; nucleotides not matched to a gene: 11. CDR1 and CDR2 from the germline V gene are MNHEY and SMNVEV (reference sequence). CDR3 region: CASSSILSGTGTDTQYF. CDR3 DNA: TGTGCCAGCAGTTCAATATTGTCCGGGACAGGCACAGATACGCAGTATTTT.

The gene calls are TRBV28 and TRBJ2-2; 8 bases fit TRBD2. The V gene's germline CDR1 is MDHEN and CDR2 SYDVKM. The CDR3 has 16 amino acids. V lost 3 bases to trimming and J lost 5 bases; unmatched junction nucleotides: 8. CDR3 nucleotides: TGTGCCAGCAGTTTCCCGGGGGGGCTCGGTACCGGGGAGCTGTTTTTT. It translates to CASSFPGGLGTGELFF.

The V call is TRBV27, the J call TRBJ1-2, with 7 bases lining up with TRBD1. J lost 8 bases, V lost 5 bases, and 14 bases had no gene match. In germline, CDR1 is MNHEY, CDR2 SMNVEV (reference sequence). This CDR3 is 15 amino acids long. The CDR3 DNA reads as TGTGCCAGCAGTCAAACAGGGGCCCCAAGGGAAGGCTACACCTTC. Its translation: CASSQTGAPREGYTF.

The DNA of the CDR3 is TGTGCCAGCAGTGAGCGACAGGTCAACTATGGCTACACCTTC. Its translation: CASSERQVNYGYTF. The rearrangement joins TRBV2 to TRBJ1-2; D might be TRBD1 (6 bases). The CDR3 runs 14 residues. The germline V and J ends were trimmed by 3 bases and 2 bases, with 10 bases remaining between them. Germline assignment: CDR1 SNHLY and CDR2 FYNNEI. Variable domain in full (rest from reference TRBV2 and TRBJ1-2): EPEVTQTPSHQVTQMGQEVILRCVPISNHLYFYWYRQILGQKVEFLVSFYNNEISEKSEIFDDQFSVERPDGSNFTLKIRSTKLEDSAMYFCASSERQVNYGYTFGSGTRLTVV.

Here the CDR3 DNA reads TGTGCCAGTAGTATTTGGCAGGAAGGGGGTCAGCCCCAGCATTTT. It encodes CASSIWQEGGQPQHF. The V gene is TRBV19, the J gene TRBJ1-5; D is perhaps TRBD1 (6 bases). Germline CDR1 and CDR2: LNHDA and SQIVND (reference sequence). Trimming pared 3 bases from V and 6 bases from J, leaving 15 bases between. CDR3 length equals 15 residues.

As concerns this clone: The conserved closing phenylalanine or tryptophan is absent in this CDR3, likely reflecting a read error. It is unclear where the CDR3 begins or ends on the DNA, so no DNA is shown, and the CDR3 is as TCRdb lists it. V is TRBV7-6 and J is TRBJ2-7; TRBD2 is the table's D call and was not checked against the DNA. Germline lookup yields CDR1 SGHVS and CDR2 FNYEAQ. The CDR3 region is 8 residues in length, termini included. Here the CDR3 reads CASSLGAG.

This clone was detected only a few times. This chain connects TRBV2 to TRBJ1-2; D not certain. Trimming took off 5 bases at V and 8 bases at J, with 18 bases between the two ends. Germline lookup yields CDR1 SNHLY and CDR2 FYNNEI. The CDR3 sequence is 14 residues long. CDR3 amino acids: CASSKAQQTGGYTF. For the CDR3, the DNA is TGTGCCAGCAGTAAGGCCCAACAAACGGGGGGCTACACCTTC.

The DNA for the CDR3 is TGTGCCAGCAGCTTCGGGAGGGCCGGTAGAAATACGCAGTATTTT. Amino acids: CASSFGRAGRNTQYF. The genes are TRBV11-2 and TRBJ2-3; 8 nucleotides match TRBD2. CDR3 length equals 15 residues. The V gene end was trimmed by 3 bases and the J gene end by 7 bases; junction bases not matched to a gene: 9. Per the germline V gene, CDR1 is SGHAT and CDR2 is FQNNGV.

The V gene is TRBV10-2, the J gene TRBJ2-5; 13 bases agree with TRBD2. Germline CDR1 reads WSHSY; CDR2 reads SAAADI. There are 16 residues in the CDR3. V trimming: 4 bases; J trimming: 2 bases; junction bases outside the gene matches: 4. CDR3 loop: CASSVGLAGLQETQYF. The CDR3 DNA is TGCGCCAGCAGTGTGGGACTAGCGGGGTTACAAGAGACCCAGTACTTC.

The chain uses TRBV4-1 and TRBJ2-7, with 11 bases fitting TRBD2. Germline V gives CDR1 MGHRA, CDR2 YSYEKL. With 4 bases clipped from V and 0 bases from J, the junction kept 2 bases outside the gene matches. The length of the CDR3 is 15 residues. The CDR3: CASSPGTSGSYEQYF. The CDR3 region has the DNA TGCGCCAGCAGCCCCGGGACTAGCGGCTCCTACGAGCAGTACTTC.

The chain carries TRBV6-5 and TRBJ2-2; D gene uncertain. Germline-derived CDR1 and CDR2 are MNHEY and SVGAGI. The CDR3 spans 14 residues. The germline V and J ends were trimmed by 6 bases and 5 bases, with 13 bases remaining between them. Here the CDR3 reads CASRSRTETGELFF. CDR3 nucleotides: TGTGCCAGCAGATCTCGGACGGAGACCGGGGAGCTGTTTTTT.

J is TRBJ2-7 and V is TRBV7-8; 9 bases align to TRBD2. This CDR3 is 15 amino acids long. The V segment lost 4 bases and the J segment 4 bases; nucleotides outside the gene matches: 8. Germline V CDR1 and CDR2: SGHVS, FQNEAQ. The CDR3, as DNA: TGTGCCAGCAGCTCATTAGCGGGAGTCTTTTACGAGCAGTACTTC. This gives the protein CASSSLAGVFYEQYF.

This clone has just a few counts. The V gene is TRBV6-1, the J gene TRBJ2-1, with D uncertain. CDR3 size: 15 residues. Germline V gene lookup returns CDR1 MNHNS and CDR2 SASEGT. V lost 6 bases, J lost 0 bases, and 12 bases lay in between. Here the CDR3 DNA reads TGTGCCAGCAGAGAGCAGGAGTTCTCCTACAATGAGCAGTTCTTC. It is translated as CASREQEFSYNEQFF.

This clone was recorded many times. The CDR3 spells CASSIGLGTGANVLTF. CDR3 bases: TGTGCCAGTAGTATAGGGTTAGGAACTGGGGCCAACGTCCTGACTTTC. The chain employs TRBV19 and TRBJ2-6; D gene ambiguous. This CDR3 is 16 amino acids long. CDR1 is LNHDA and CDR2 is SQIVND in the germline V gene (reference sequence). The V and J ends lost 1 base and 2 bases respectively, with 9 bases between them.

The chain carries TRBV4-1 and TRBJ2-2, with 8 bases matching TRBD1. Germline assignment: CDR1 MGHRA and CDR2 YSYEKL. V shed 4 bases, J shed 1 base, and the junction held 2 bases outside the gene matches. The CDR3 runs 15 residues. In DNA form, the CDR3 reads TGCGCCAGCAGCCCCGGGACAGGGAACACCGGGGAGCTGTTTTTT. Translating it yields CASSPGTGNTGELFF.

This clone has just one count. This chain connects TRBV4-2 to TRBJ2-1; 12 positions agree with TRBD2. The V gene's germline CDR1 is LGHNA and CDR2 YNFKEQ. Unmatched junction bases numbered 2, after V lost 2 bases and J lost 12 bases. This CDR3 is built from 13 residues. In nucleotides, the CDR3 is TGTGCCAGCAGCCAAAAACTAGCGGGAGGGCAGTTCTTC. It yields the protein CASSQKLAGGQFF.

The chain couples TRBV2 to TRBJ1-4; D remains unclear. Germline V lookup: CDR1 SNHLY, CDR2 FYNNEI. V was shortened by 5 bases and J by 4 bases, with 11 bases between the two germline ends. CDR3 length equals 14 residues. CDR3 amino acids: CASSPSGYNEKLFF. The CDR3 DNA reads TGTGCCAGCAGTCCGTCGGGCTATAATGAAAAACTGTTTTTT. Together with reference TRBV2 and TRBJ1-4, the CDR3 gives the full variable domain: EPEVTQTPSHQVTQMGQEVILRCVPISNHLYFYWYRQILGQKVEFLVSFYNNEISEKSEIFDDQFSVERPDGSNFTLKIRSTKLEDSAMYFCASSPSGYNEKLFFGSGTQLSVL.

At least ten counts were recorded for this clone. The chain's CDR3 is CASSQSRHASGANVLTF. In DNA, the CDR3 is TGCGCCAGCAGCCAGTCTCGTCACGCCTCTGGGGCCAACGTCCTGACTTTC. V is TRBV4-1 and J is TRBJ2-6, with D uncertain. Per germline, CDR1 MGHRA and CDR2 YSYEKL. Trimming took off 3 bases at V and 0 bases at J, with 12 bases between the two ends. The CDR3 covers 17 residues.